One and the same sample provided the 27 T cell receptor beta chains below, sequenced in a study of sequential checkpoint blockade in melanoma. The assay was immunoSEQ multiplex PCR, and TCRdb's table has in-frame clones only and misses some. The sample includes some 3,800 clones, less than 75% of them seen just once. Treatment specified: randomized to nivolumab then ipilimumab (arm A) or the reverse (arm B). This material consisted of CD8+ T cells sorted from blood (inferred from file names), taken from a patient given nivolumab and ipilimumab in sequence. These receptors came from a human patient with melanoma. Some clones in this sample may be carry-over from other donors' samples.

The chain joins TRBV7-8 to TRBJ1-5; D is unclear. The V and J ends lost 1 base and 2 bases respectively, with 12 bases between them. Germline assignment: CDR1 SGHVS and CDR2 FQNEAQ. The CDR3 extends over 16 amino acids. The CDR3 sequence: CASSLELPMGNQPQHF. The DNA for the CDR3 is TGTGCCAGCAGCTTAGAATTACCTATGGGCAATCAGCCCCAGCATTTT.

V is TRBV28 and J is TRBJ1-5; 7 bases align to TRBD1. Germline V gives CDR1 MDHEN, CDR2 SYDVKM. V was pared by 4 bases and J by 2 bases, with 2 bases of the junction left unmatched. The CDR3 has 14 residues. The CDR3 protein is CASSYGTGNQPQHF. The DNA for the CDR3 is TGTGCCAGCAGTTACGGGACAGGCAATCAGCCCCAGCATTTT.

This clone was counted a few times. This chain joins TRBV7-9 and TRBJ2-3; a possible D gene is TRBD1 (6 bases). The CDR3 sequence is 18 residues long. V was pared by 2 bases and J by 2 bases, with 20 bases between. Germline CDR1 reads SEHNR; CDR2 reads FQNEAQ (reference sequence). CDR3 in DNA: TGTGCCAGCAGCTTACTCGGTGTGGCAGGGGCTAACACAGATACGCAGTATTTT. Translating gives CASSLLGVAGANTDTQYF.

The chain links TRBV19 to TRBJ1-3; no reliable D call. CDR3 length: 13 residues. The V gene lost 10 bases and the J gene lost 4 bases, with 14 bases spanning the gap. Looked up from germline, CDR1 is LNHDA and CDR2 is SQIVND (reference sequence). The CDR3: CATIGRTGNTIYF. For the CDR3, the DNA is TGTGCCACCATTGGGCGTACAGGAAACACCATATATTTT.

This clone was seen a few times. The chain employs TRBV5-8 and TRBJ2-1; TRBD1 aligns across 12 bases. The length of the CDR3 is 20 residues. Unmatched junction bases numbered 17, after V lost 6 bases and J lost 1 base. CDR1 and CDR2 from the germline V gene are SGHTS and YDEGEE. CDR3 region: CASTVWDRGRPGGSYNEQFF. In DNA, the CDR3 is TGTGCCAGCACCGTTTGGGACAGGGGGCGCCCCGGGGGTTCCTACAATGAGCAGTTCTTC.

The chain joins TRBV9 to TRBJ2-1, with D possibly matching TRBD2 (5 bases). Germline assignment: CDR1 SGDLS and CDR2 YYNGEE. V was clipped by 0 bases and J by 0 bases, with 16 bases between them. The CDR3 is made up of 18 amino acids. The CDR3 DNA reads as TGTGCCAGCAGCGTAGATTTTCAGTTTGGAGGCTCCTACAATGAGCAGTTCTTC. Protein: CASSVDFQFGGSYNEQFF.

This clone was detected a few times. V and J are TRBV13 and TRBJ2-3; 9 nucleotides align to TRBD1. The length of the CDR3 is 15 residues. The V gene's germline CDR1 is PRHDT and CDR2 FYEKMQ (reference sequence). Germline trimming cut 4 bases from V and 3 bases from J; bases unmatched to any gene: 5. The CDR3 coding sequence is TGTGCCAGCAGCTCCGGGACAGGGATAACAGATACGCAGTATTTT. Protein: CASSSGTGITDTQYF.

The J gene is TRBJ1-1, the V gene TRBV7-9; 9 bases are shared with TRBD1. Germline CDR1 SEHNR, CDR2 FQNEAQ (reference sequence). V was pared by 4 bases and J by 1 base, with 7 bases of the junction left unmatched. The CDR3 totals 16 residues. The CDR3 region has the DNA TGTGCCAGCAGCTATAATTGGGACAGGGCGAACACTGAAGCTTTCTTT. Translation gives CASSYNWDRANTEAFF.

On this clone itself: With a much larger clone just one base away, this may be a read error. Distinct nucleotide sequences in the sample also encode this CDR3. This chain links TRBV4-1 with TRBJ2-1; 9 nucleotides line up with TRBD2. In germline, CDR1 is MGHRA, CDR2 YSYEKL. CDR3 size: 16 residues. The V segment lost 0 bases and the J segment 1 base; nucleotides outside the gene matches: 1. In nucleotides, the CDR3 is TGCGCCAGCAGCCAAGATAGCGGGGGATCCTACAATGAGCAGTTCTTC. As protein: CASSQDSGGSYNEQFF.

The chain links TRBV4-3 to TRBJ2-1; perhaps TRBD1 as D (6 bases). This CDR3 has 13 residues. Germline CDR1 LGHNA, CDR2 YSLEER. V was clipped by 0 bases and J by 13 bases, with 13 bases between them. The CDR3 region has the DNA TGCGCCAGCAGCCAAGAATGGGGGCGAGGACAGTTCTTC. It translates to CASSQEWGRGQFF.

J is TRBJ2-7 and V is TRBV15, with 7 bases aligning to TRBD1. Germline CDR1 LNHNV, CDR2 YYDKDF (reference sequence). The CDR3 is 13 residues long. V gave up 5 bases and J gave up 1 base; unmatched junction bases: 2. CDR3 protein: CATSQGVSYEQYF. CDR3 DNA sequence: TGTGCCACCAGCCAGGGGGTTTCCTACGAGCAGTACTTC.

The V and J genes are TRBV28 and TRBJ1-3, with 7 bases lining up with TRBD1. Trimming took 7 bases from V and 2 from J; bases not matched to a gene: 8. The CDR3 contains 15 residues. Germline assignment: CDR1 MDHEN and CDR2 SYDVKM. CDR3 in DNA: TGTGCCAGCACCCCAGGGCAGGGGGCTGGAAACACCATATATTTT. It is translated as CASTPGQGAGNTIYF.

In its sample, this clone was seen once. The V gene is TRBV27, the J gene TRBJ1-1; 8 positions match TRBD1. Germline CDR1 MNHEY, CDR2 SMNVEV (reference sequence). This CDR3 is built from 15 residues. The V and J ends lost 5 bases and 0 bases, in that order; junction bases with no gene match: 5. The CDR3 DNA sequence: TGTGCCAGCAGTCCCGGGACAGGAATGAACACTGAAGCTTTCTTT. This gives the protein CASSPGTGMNTEAFF.

The CDR3 DNA sequence: TGTGCCAGCAGCGTAGCCCGAGGGGGGAACACCGGGGAGCTGTTTTTT. This codes for CASSVARGGNTGELFF. This rearrangement joins TRBV9 to TRBJ2-2, with D possibly being TRBD1 (6 bases). Germline V gives CDR1 SGDLS, CDR2 YYNGEE. This CDR3 contains 16 residues. V was trimmed by 0 bases and J by 1 base, leaving 10 bases between them.

The V gene is TRBV9, the J gene TRBJ1-6, with D maybe TRBD1 (5 bases). Germline V lookup: CDR1 SGDLS, CDR2 YYNGEE. V shed 4 bases and J shed 10 bases, with 9 bases lying between them. This CDR3 comprises 12 residues. CDR3 in amino acids: CASSPGGSPLHF. For the CDR3, the DNA is TGTGCCAGCAGCCCCGGGGGATCACCCCTCCACTTT.

The chain couples TRBV9 to TRBJ1-2, with 9 positions matching TRBD1. After removal of 4 bases from V and 4 bases from J, the junction contained 8 bases not matched to a gene. The CDR3 covers 15 residues. The germline V gene has CDR1 SGDLS and CDR2 YYNGEE. CDR3 sequence (DNA): TGTGCCAGCAGCTTACGGACAGGGGATACCTATGGCTACACCTTC. This translates into CASSLRTGDTYGYTF.

The CDR3 coding sequence is TGTGCCAGCAGTGACGGACAGGGGGCAGATACGCAGTATTTT. This sequence encodes CASSDGQGADTQYF. V and J are TRBV6-4 and TRBJ2-3, with 10 bases lining up with TRBD1. Germline V gene lookup returns CDR1 MRHNA and CDR2 SNTAGT. The CDR3 consists of 14 residues. With V trimmed by 2 bases and J by 4 bases, 0 bases remained unmatched.

The V call is TRBV6-6, the J call TRBJ1-6, with D possibly matching TRBD1 (5 bases). The germline V gene has CDR1 MNHNY and CDR2 SVGAGI (reference sequence). The V gene lost 2 bases and the J gene lost 7 bases, with 12 bases spanning the gap. This CDR3 contains 15 residues. CDR3 region: CASSYDRSSNSPLHF. The DNA for the CDR3 is TGTGCCAGCAGTTACGACAGAAGTAGCAATTCACCCCTCCACTTT.

V is TRBV6-4 and J is TRBJ2-1, with 9 bases aligning to TRBD2. This CDR3 comprises 15 residues. The V and J ends lost 3 bases and 6 bases, in that order; junction bases with no gene match: 6. Germline V lookup: CDR1 MRHNA, CDR2 SNTAGT. Here the CDR3 reads CASSEEGTSPNEQFF. The CDR3 DNA reads TGTGCCAGCAGTGAGGAAGGGACTAGCCCCAATGAGCAGTTCTTC.

V and J are TRBV2 and TRBJ2-1, with 7 bases aligning to TRBD1. The germline V gene has CDR1 SNHLY and CDR2 FYNNEI. This CDR3 contains 14 residues. Trimming cost V 8 bases and J 2 bases; bases outside gene matches: 6. The DNA of the CDR3 is TGTGCCAGCGAGGGGACAGCAGCCTACAATGAGCAGTTCTTC. It yields the protein CASEGTAAYNEQFF.

V is TRBV7-8 and J is TRBJ1-1, with D possibly matching TRBD1 (6 bases). This CDR3 is built from 14 residues. Germline V CDR1 and CDR2: SGHVS, FQNEAQ. V lost 5 bases and J 4 bases, leaving 14 bases between the germline ends. Here the CDR3 DNA reads TGTGCCAGCAGCCTCAGTGGGGGCGGCACTGAAGCTTTCTTT. This sequence encodes CASSLSGGGTEAFF.

The chain recombines TRBV19 with TRBJ1-4, with D perhaps TRBD1 (6 bases). V gave up 0 bases and J gave up 0 bases, with 11 bases separating them. The CDR3 spans 17 residues. Per germline, CDR1 LNHDA and CDR2 SQIVND (reference sequence). The chain's CDR3 is CASSIDRGLATNEKLFF. The CDR3 bases are TGTGCCAGTAGTATAGACAGGGGCCTCGCAACTAATGAAAAACTGTTTTTT.

V and J are TRBV19 and TRBJ2-7, with TRBD1 identical over 11 bases. The CDR3 is 13 residues long. J gave up 0 bases and V 8 bases, and 0 bases lay outside the gene matches. Germline loops: CDR1 LNHDA, CDR2 SQIVND (reference sequence). The CDR3, as DNA: TGTGCCAGTGGGACAGGGGGCTCCTACGAGCAGTACTTC. Its protein product is CASGTGGSYEQYF.

This chain uses TRBV27 with TRBJ1-2, with D possibly being TRBD1 (6 bases). The length of the CDR3 is 15 residues. The germline CDR1 and CDR2 sequences are MNHEY and SMNVEV (reference sequence). V lost 0 bases, J lost 6 bases, and 14 bases lay in between. In nucleotides, the CDR3 is TGTGCCAGCAGTTTATCGAGAGGGGGGGCGGATGGCTACACCTTC. Translating it yields CASSLSRGGADGYTF.

This chain joins TRBV21-1 and TRBJ1-5. TRBV21-1 is a pseudogene segment. This CDR3 is 17 amino acids long. The CDR3, as DNA: TGTGCCAGCAGCACACGGGGGGGAGAGGAAAGCAATCAGCCCCAGCATTTT. This translates into CASSTRGGEESNQPQHF.

The genes are TRBV7-9 and TRBJ1-2; 8 nucleotides align to TRBD1. The CDR3 has 14 amino acids. Germline trimming cut 5 bases from V and 7 bases from J; bases unmatched to any gene: 9. Germline V gene lookup returns CDR1 SEHNR and CDR2 FQNEAQ (reference sequence). The CDR3 loop reads CASSHLDRERGYTF. CDR3 DNA: TGTGCCAGCAGCCATCTGGACAGGGAACGTGGCTACACCTTC.

The V gene is TRBV7-6, the J gene TRBJ2-3; 11 nucleotides line up with TRBD2. Trimming cost V 5 bases and J 1 base; bases outside gene matches: 8. The CDR3 is 17 residues long. Germline-derived CDR1 and CDR2 are SGHVS and FNYEAQ. The CDR3 spells CASSTSGLAGGTDTQYF. Written as DNA, the CDR3 is TGTGCCAGCAGCACAAGCGGACTAGCGGGTGGCACAGATACGCAGTATTTT. Full variable domain (outside the CDR3, taken from reference TRBV7-6 and TRBJ2-3): GAGVSQSPRYKVTKRGQDVALRCDPISGHVSLYWYRQALGQGPEFLTYFNYEAQQDKSGLPNDRFSAERPEGSISTLTIQRTEQRDSAMYRCASSTSGLAGGTDTQYFGPGTRLTVL.